This T cell receptor beta chain was recorded in a study of early T cells in non-severe SARS-CoV-2 infection. General study points: VDJdb matching skewed toward anti-spike CD8 responses, missing private and CD4 specificities.

This clonotype was picked up many times. The antigen is undetermined. Individual cDNA molecules received unique molecular identifiers. TCRdb re-called the 5' RACE reads through MiXCR, storing one row per CDR3 protein. The data contain about 83,000 distinct CDR3 sequences, roughly a tenth of them singletons. Sample: whole blood, taken at baseline. The sequence came from an adult who was a healthcare worker with PCR-confirmed SARS-CoV-2 infection or an uninfected control (not recorded which).

Here the CDR3 DNA reads TGTGCCAGCAGTTTAGGGCAGGGGGCGGGCGAGCAGTACTTC. Amino acid sequence: CASSLGQGAGEQYF. The chain has TRBV12-3 or TRBV12-4 and TRBJ2-7; 8 bases are a match to TRBD1. J gave up 6 bases and V 1 base, and 5 bases lay outside the gene matches. The CDR3 spans 14 residues.